This is a list of T cell receptor beta chains from one sample in a study of T-cell reconstitution after alpha-beta-depleted transplantation in children. TCRdb re-analysed the PCR reads in MiXCR, keeping a single row per CDR3 protein. The sample has just over 950,000 distinct CDR3 sequences, roughly 31% seen once. This sample comprised PBMCs, mostly from graft donor cells, obtained 360 days after TCRalphabeta/CD19-depleted stem cell transplant. These TCRs come from a boy under two years old who had a stem cell transplant for SCID, so the T cells may come from the graft donor. Both conserved end residues are trimmed from each CDR3. Some rows have no size entry. The others give once, few or many, or a class for an expanded clone.

j_call v_call clone_size cdr3_aa
TRBJ2-7 TRBV12-3/TRBV12-4 . ASSSSGTGFKSYEQY
TRBJ1-2 TRBV20-1 . SASQGFYGYT
TRBJ2-7 TRBV20-1 few SARVVSGGHEQY
TRBJ1-1 TRBV4-3 many ASSQGLWMNTEAF
TRBJ2-2 TRBV12-3/TRBV12-4 few ASSLRSPGYTGELF
TRBJ1-1 TRBV12-3/TRBV12-4 few ASSAGYYNTEAF
TRBJ1-2 TRBV12-3/TRBV12-4 . ASSATGSRGYT
TRBJ1-2 TRBV7-9 . ASRPRVGELNYGYT
TRBJ1-5 TRBV6-2/TRBV6-3 . ASSYWGHNQPQH
TRBJ2-1 TRBV10-3 . AITGGGTYNEQF
TRBJ1-1 TRBV29-1 few SVDQGRAF
TRBJ2-5 TRBV12-3/TRBV12-4 few ASSLVDIRKETQY
TRBJ2-5 TRBV20-1 few SASPLAGEETQY
TRBJ2-7 TRBV7-9 few ASSLTTVSYEQY
TRBJ2-3 TRBV11-1 . ASSSINKGLAGIWADTQY
TRBJ1-1 TRBV5-1 . ASSFDRVDSAF
TRBJ1-1 TRBV19 . ASRRGSMNTEAF
TRBJ2-6 TRBV7-8 few ASSPIPTGLSSGANVLT
TRBJ2-5 TRBV20-1 . SAMTSGPYRTQY
TRBJ1-1 TRBV12-3/TRBV12-4 . ASYRGRTEAF
TRBJ2-7 TRBV27 few ASSYGPRRYEQY
TRBJ2-5 TRBV6-5 many ASSLLAGQETQY
TRBJ2-5 TRBV10-3 few AISESGYETQY
TRBJ2-7 TRBV5-6 few ASSHVFGTDPRHEQY
TRBJ1-1 TRBV3-1 few ASSQDMTEAF
TRBJ2-1 TRBV5-1 few ASSLVQGLKF
TRBJ1-1 TRBV12-3/TRBV12-4 . ASSLWERNTEAF
TRBJ1-3 TRBV4-2 . ASSQEVGIAIY
TRBJ2-7 TRBV7-9 many ASSLDGRSYEQY
TRBJ2-1 TRBV29-1 . SVEGDTTNEQF
TRBJ2-7 TRBV7-9 . ASSLATGTGNPYEQY
TRBJ2-1 TRBV28 . ASALRTGNYNEQF
TRBJ2-7 TRBV5-1 . ASSSSGMKAYEQY
TRBJ2-3 TRBV12-3/TRBV12-4 few ASSGTRGLDTQY
TRBJ2-5 TRBV10-3 . AISQEGRETQY
TRBJ2-3 TRBV29-1 . SVGAGGLADTQY
TRBJ2-7 TRBV12-3/TRBV12-4 . ASSLPTGQRYEQY
TRBJ2-5 TRBV19 . ASSPATGGQETQY
TRBJ2-5 TRBV7-7 . ASSGDYRAAQY
TRBJ1-1 TRBV12-3/TRBV12-4 few ASSFRLGGAEAF
TRBJ2-5 TRBV20-1 . SATASGGPPRVAQY
TRBJ2-7 TRBV7-2 few ASSLERTFSYEQY
TRBJ2-6 TRBV6-5 few ASSYNPSGANVLT
TRBJ1-1 TRBV6-1 few ASSDWRSNTEAF
TRBJ2-7 TRBV20-1 . SARLAGSSYEQY
TRBJ2-1 TRBV5-1 . ASSSEAGLLYNEQF
TRBJ2-1 TRBV4-1 . ASSTVPDREQF
TRBJ1-2 TRBV10-2 . ATKTGVDYGYT
TRBJ2-7 TRBV5-1 few ASSFRGAEQY
TRBJ1-2 TRBV5-1 few ASSLDPGGDYGYT